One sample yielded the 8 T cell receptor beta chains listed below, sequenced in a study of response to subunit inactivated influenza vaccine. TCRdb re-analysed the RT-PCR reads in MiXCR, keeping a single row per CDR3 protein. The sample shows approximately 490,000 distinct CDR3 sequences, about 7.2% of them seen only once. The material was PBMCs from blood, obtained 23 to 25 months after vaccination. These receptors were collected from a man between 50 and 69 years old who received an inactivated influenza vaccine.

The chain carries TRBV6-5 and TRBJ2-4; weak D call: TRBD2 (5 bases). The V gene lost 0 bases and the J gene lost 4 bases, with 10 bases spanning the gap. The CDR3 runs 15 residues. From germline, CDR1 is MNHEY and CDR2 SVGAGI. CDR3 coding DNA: TGTGCCAGCAGTTACTCAATACGGGGAAAAAACATTCAGTACTTC. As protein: CASSYSIRGKNIQYF.

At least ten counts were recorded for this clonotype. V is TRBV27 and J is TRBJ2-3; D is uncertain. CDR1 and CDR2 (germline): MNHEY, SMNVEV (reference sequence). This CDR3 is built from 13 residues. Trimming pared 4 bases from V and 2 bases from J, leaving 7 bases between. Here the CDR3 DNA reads TGTGCCAGCAGTTCCAGGAACACAGATACGCAGTATTTT. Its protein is CASSSRNTDTQYF.

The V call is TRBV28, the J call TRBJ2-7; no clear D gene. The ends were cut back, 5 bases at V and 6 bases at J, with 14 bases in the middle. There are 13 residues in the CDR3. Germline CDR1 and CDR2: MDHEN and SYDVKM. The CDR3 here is CASSRTLGSEQYF. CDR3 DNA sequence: TGTGCCAGCAGTCGCACCTTGGGTTCCGAGCAGTACTTC.

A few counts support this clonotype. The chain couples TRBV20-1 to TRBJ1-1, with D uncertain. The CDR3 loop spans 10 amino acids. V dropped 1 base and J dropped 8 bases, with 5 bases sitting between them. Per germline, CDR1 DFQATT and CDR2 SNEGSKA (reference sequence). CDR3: CSARAEEAFF. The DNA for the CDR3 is TGCAGTGCTAGAGCGGAGGAAGCTTTCTTT.

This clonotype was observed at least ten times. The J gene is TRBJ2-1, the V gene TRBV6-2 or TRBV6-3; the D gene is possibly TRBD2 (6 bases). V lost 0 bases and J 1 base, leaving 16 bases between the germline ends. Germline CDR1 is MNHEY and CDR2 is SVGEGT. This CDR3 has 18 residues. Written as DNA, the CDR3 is TGTGCCAGCAGTTACTCGAGGAATCGGGGGTTTTCCTACAATGAGCAGTTCTTC. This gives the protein CASSYSRNRGFSYNEQFF.

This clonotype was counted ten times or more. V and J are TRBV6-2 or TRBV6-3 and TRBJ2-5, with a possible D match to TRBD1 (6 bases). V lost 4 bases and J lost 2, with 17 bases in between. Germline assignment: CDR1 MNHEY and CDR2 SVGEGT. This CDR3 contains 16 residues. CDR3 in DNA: TGTGCCAGCAGTTCGCCTAGAAGGGGGTTTCAAGAGACCCAGTACTTC. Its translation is CASSSPRRGFQETQYF.

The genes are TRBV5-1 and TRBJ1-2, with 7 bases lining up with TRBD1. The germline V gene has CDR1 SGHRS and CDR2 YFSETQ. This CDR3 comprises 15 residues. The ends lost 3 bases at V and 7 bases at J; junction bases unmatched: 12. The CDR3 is CASSSTLGQPSGYTF. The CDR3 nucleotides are TGCGCCAGCAGCTCGACTTTGGGACAGCCAAGTGGCTACACCTTC.

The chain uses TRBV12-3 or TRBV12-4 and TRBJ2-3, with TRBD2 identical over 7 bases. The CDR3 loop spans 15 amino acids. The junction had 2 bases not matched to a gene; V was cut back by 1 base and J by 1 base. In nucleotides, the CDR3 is TGTGCCAGCAGTTTAGGGGACTATCGCACAGATACGCAGTATTTT. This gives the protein CASSLGDYRTDTQYF.